These 17 T cell receptor beta chains share one sample of origin, sequenced in a study of cytomegalovirus exposure and HLA in healthy donors (dated by TCRdb to about 2017). Receptors were amplified or captured by the immunoSEQ multiplex PCR assay. For the multiplex PCR, a mixture combining 60 forward primers for TCR Vbeta segments and 13 reverse primers for TCR Jbeta segments was used. The source is immuneACCESS, and TCRdb retained only in-frame sequences with V and J called. Part of the clones is not carried over; for the studies checked, unresolved V genes explain less than half of this, and the remainder is unexplained. This sample has under 75,000 clones in its table, and 86% of those were observed once. The top ten clones comprise just under 2% of the sample. The sequencing sample was made of PBMCs. Receptor source: a woman under 40 in good health and CMV-seronegative.

This rearrangement joins TRBV20-1 to TRBJ2-7; D remains ambiguous. The germline gives CDR1 DFQATT, CDR2 SNEGSKA (reference sequence). This CDR3 region has 11 residues. Trimming removed 0 bases at V and 13 bases at J, with 13 bases between. The CDR3 here is CSARDPASLYF. CDR3 nucleotides: TGCAGTGCTAGAGACCCGGCTAGTCTATACTTC.

The count of this clone is one. A read error may produce the germline difference seen at one junction end. The chain combines TRBV7-9 with TRBJ2-7, with D possibly being TRBD2 (5 bases). The CDR3 is 12 amino acids. In germline, CDR1 is SEHNR, CDR2 FQNEAQ (reference sequence). CDR3 region: CSSSLGSYEQYF. CDR3 sequence (DNA): TGTTCCAGCAGCTTAGGGAGCTACGAGCAGTACTTC.

The genes are TRBV9 and TRBJ2-7, with D perhaps matching TRBD2 (5 bases). Germline V gives CDR1 SGDLS, CDR2 YYNGEE. V was clipped by 3 bases and J by 3 bases, with 7 bases between them. This CDR3 has 12 residues. The CDR3 region is CASSATNYEQYF. The CDR3, as DNA: TGTGCCAGCAGCGCGACTAACTACGAGCAGTACTTC.

The chain joins TRBV5-1 to TRBJ2-7; 7 positions agree with TRBD2. This CDR3 spans 14 amino acids. Trimming at V came to 6 bases and at J to 3 bases, leaving 9 bases not matched to a gene. From germline, CDR1 is SGHRS and CDR2 YFSETQ. The CDR3 DNA reads TGCGCCAGCACCACAGCTAGCGGAGGCTACGAGCAGTACTTC. Protein: CASTTASGGYEQYF.

The chain employs TRBV5-6 and TRBJ1-5; 8 bases map to TRBD1. The ends lost 4 bases at V and 4 bases at J; junction bases unmatched: 7. The CDR3 runs to 15 residues. The germline V gene has CDR1 SGHDT and CDR2 YYEEEE. The DNA of the CDR3 is TGTGCCAGCAGCAGGGGGACAGGCGATAATCAGCCCCAGCATTTT. Its protein is CASSRGTGDNQPQHF.

V and J are TRBV6-5 and TRBJ1-1; 9 nucleotides line up with TRBD1. Germline V gene sequence: CDR1 MNHEY, CDR2 SVGAGI. V gave up 6 bases and J gave up 7 bases; unmatched junction bases: 12. This CDR3 comprises 15 residues. The CDR3, as DNA: TGTGCCAGCAGGGGCACCGGGACAGGGCCCCTTGAAGCTTTCTTT. This codes for CASRGTGTGPLEAFF.

The chain uses TRBV5-1 and TRBJ2-3, with 7 bases that match TRBD2. The CDR3 loop spans 15 amino acids. V shed 0 bases and J 1 base; nucleotides not matched to a gene: 2. Germline CDR1 reads SGHRS; CDR2 reads YFSETQ. The CDR3 DNA follows: TGCGCCAGCAGCTTGGCCGCGGGGGGCACAGATACGCAGTATTTT. This gives the protein CASSLAAGGTDTQYF.

This chain links TRBV9 with TRBJ1-2; 9 bases are shared with TRBD1. Losses at the gene ends were 3 bases for V and 0 bases for J; bases not matched to a gene: 12. This CDR3 comprises 18 residues. The germline V gene has CDR1 SGDLS and CDR2 YYNGEE. The CDR3 nucleotides read TGTGCCAGCAGCGCTCGGGGGGACAGGGTTACAGCTAACTATGGCTACACCTTC. This sequence encodes CASSARGDRVTANYGYTF.

The chain carries TRBV5-8 and TRBJ1-1; 9 nucleotides match TRBD1. With V trimmed by 4 bases and J by 5 bases, 9 bases remained unmatched. Germline CDR1 and CDR2: SGHTS and YDEGEE. The CDR3 length is 15 residues. The CDR3 is CASSNPTGGNTEAFF. The CDR3 bases are TGTGCCAGCAGCAATCCGACAGGGGGAAATACTGAAGCTTTCTTT.

This clone was counted a few times. The V call is TRBV6-5, the J call TRBJ1-1; D is unresolved. The germline V gene encodes CDR1 MNHEY and CDR2 SVGAGI. CDR3 size: 14 residues. V was pared by 8 bases and J by 5 bases, with 18 bases between. CDR3 residues: CASLGEGWGTEAFF. DNA of the CDR3: TGTGCCAGCCTGGGTGAGGGCTGGGGAACTGAAGCTTTCTTT.

V usage is TRBV27 and J usage is TRBJ2-1; TRBD2 might be the D (7 bases). This CDR3 is built from 15 residues. Trimming shortened V by 6 bases and J by 5 bases, and 17 bases separated the two germline ends. CDR1 MNHEY and CDR2 SMNVEV come from the germline V gene (reference sequence). CDR3 bases: TGTGCCAGCAGGACCCTAGGGGGGGTCGACAATGAGCAGTTCTTC. Translated: CASRTLGGVDNEQFF.

The rearrangement links TRBV5-1 to TRBJ1-5; a weak D match, TRBD1 (5 bases). Trimming left V 0 bases short and J 3 bases short, with 13 bases between. The CDR3 totals 16 residues. Germline V CDR1 and CDR2: SGHRS, YFSETQ. CDR3 DNA sequence: TGCGCCAGCAGCTTGGATCCGGGGGAGGTCAATCAGCCCCAGCATTTT. This sequence encodes CASSLDPGEVNQPQHF.

The chain has TRBV18 and TRBJ2-5, with a tentative D call TRBD1 (6 bases). CDR1 is KGHSH, CDR2 LQKENI, per germline. The CDR3 covers 15 residues. Between the trimmed V and J ends, which lost 3 bases and 2 bases, there was a span of 13 bases. In DNA, the CDR3 is TGTGCCAGCTCACCGGACAGACTATTACAAGAGACCCAGTACTTC. Protein product: CASSPDRLLQETQYF.

This chain connects TRBV29-1 to TRBJ1-2; possibly TRBD1 for D (5 bases). Trimming stripped 7 bases from V and 2 bases from J, with 14 bases between. The CDR3 sequence is 13 residues long. Germline V gene data show CDR1 as SQVTM and CDR2 as ANQGSEA. The CDR3: CSAERGGNYGYTF. In DNA form, the CDR3 reads TGCAGCGCAGAGCGGGGCGGCAACTATGGCTACACCTTC.

The chain is built from TRBV14 and TRBJ2-2, with D maybe TRBD1 (6 bases). CDR1 is SGHDN and CDR2 is FVKESK in the germline V gene. There are 15 residues in the CDR3. V lost 4 bases and J lost 5, with 14 bases in between. The CDR3 DNA is TGTGCCAGCAGCCGGATACCAGGGGTGACCGGGGAGCTGTTTTTT. This sequence encodes CASSRIPGVTGELFF.

J is TRBJ2-1 and V is TRBV7-2, with a possible D match to TRBD2 (6 bases). The V and J ends lost 7 bases and 0 bases respectively, with 10 bases between them. This CDR3 has 14 amino acids. Germline V gene lookup returns CDR1 SGHTA and CDR2 FQGNSA. The CDR3 DNA is TGTGCCAGCACCAGCGGGTCCTCCTACAATGAGCAGTTCTTC. Translating it yields CASTSGSSYNEQFF.

This clone was detected a few times. The chain employs TRBV6-4 and TRBJ2-1; 11 bases align to TRBD2. V dropped 6 bases and J dropped 3; count of bases not matched to a gene: 4. This CDR3 is built from 15 residues. CDR1 is MRHNA, CDR2 SNTAGT, per germline. The CDR3 region is CASSQLAGDYNEQFF. CDR3 DNA sequence: TGTGCCAGCAGCCAACTAGCGGGAGACTACAATGAGCAGTTCTTC.